These 14 T cell receptor beta chains were all obtained from the same sample, sequenced in a study of cytomegalovirus exposure and HLA in healthy donors. With 60 Vbeta and 13 Jbeta primers, the PCR was carried out. The protocol was immunoSEQ multiplex PCR, while the TCRdb copy is restricted to in-frame clones and leaves out a portion. This table has fewer than 130,000 clones, around 80% appearing once. The sample was PBMCs. These TCRs come from a woman between 40 and 55 years old in good health and CMV-seronegative.

V and J are TRBV6-1 and TRBJ2-7, with D maybe TRBD2 (6 bases). Looked up from germline, CDR1 is MNHNS and CDR2 is SASEGT. Deletions cut 5 bases from V and 2 bases from J, with 10 bases between. This CDR3 comprises 13 residues. This CDR3 reads CASSRDFTYEQYF. Written as DNA, the CDR3 is TGTGCCAGCAGTCGGGACTTCACCTACGAGCAGTACTTC.

This clone showed up just a few times. This chain connects TRBV19 to TRBJ1-5; D is unclear. The CDR3 has 14 residues. Germline V gene sequence: CDR1 LNHDA, CDR2 SQIVND (reference sequence). The V end was cut by 3 bases, the J end by 3 bases, with 9 bases between. CDR3 nucleotide sequence: TGTGCCAGTAGTATGAGGGAGATCAATCAGCCCCAGCATTTT. Translated: CASSMREINQPQHF.

The rearrangement uses TRBV29-1 and TRBJ2-5, with D unclear. V lost 0 bases, J lost 2 bases, and 4 bases lay in between. CDR1 and CDR2 (germline): SQVTM, ANQGSEA. The CDR3 spans 12 residues. The CDR3 bases are TGCAGCGTTGAAGACAGACAAGAGACCCAGTACTTC. Its translation: CSVEDRQETQYF.

The rearrangement uses TRBV7-9 and TRBJ1-1; the D gene is possibly TRBD1 (6 bases). V lost 5 bases, J lost 1 base, and 11 bases lay in between. The germline V gene has CDR1 SEHNR and CDR2 FQNEAQ (reference sequence). The CDR3 runs 14 residues. The CDR3 sequence: CASSLQGSNTEAFF. CDR3 nucleotide sequence: TGTGCCAGCAGCCTACAGGGCTCGAACACTGAAGCTTTCTTT. Drawing the rest from reference TRBV7-9 and TRBJ1-1, the complete variable domain is DTGVSQNPRHKITKRGQNVTFRCDPISEHNRLYWYRQTLGQGPEFLTYFQNEAQLEKSRLLSDRFSAERPKGSFSTLEIQRTEQGDSAMYLCASSLQGSNTEAFFGQGTRLTVV.

This chain uses TRBV7-2 with TRBJ2-5; TRBD1 matches 7 bases. The J call may be wrong; the DNA end is better matched by TRBJ2-7. CDR3 length: 13 amino acids. Per the germline V gene, CDR1 is SGHTA and CDR2 is FQGNSA. The CDR3 is CASSLASGGEQYF. As DNA, the CDR3 is TGTGCCAGCAGCTTAGCGTCAGGGGGCGAGCAGTACTTC.

This sequence joins TRBV30 and TRBJ1-2; weak D call: TRBD1 (6 bases). This CDR3 is 14 amino acids long. In germline, CDR1 is GTSNPN, CDR2 SVGIG (reference sequence). Trimming took off 7 bases at V and 2 bases at J, with 17 bases between the two ends. As DNA, the CDR3 is TGTGCCTACTCAGGGGCAGGGACGAACTATGGCTACACCTTC. The encoded protein is CAYSGAGTNYGYTF.

The V call is TRBV6-5, the J call TRBJ2-7; TRBD1 matches at 7 bases. Trimming cost V 0 bases and J 7 bases; bases outside gene matches: 12. Germline-derived CDR1 and CDR2 are MNHEY and SVGAGI. The CDR3 is 16 residues long. The CDR3: CASSYSRDRSYGEQYF. The DNA of the CDR3 is TGTGCCAGCAGTTACTCACGGGACAGATCCTACGGGGAGCAGTACTTC.

CDR3 sequence reads: CASRRGYGYTF. CDR3 DNA: TGTGCCAGCAGGAGGGGGTATGGCTACACCTTC. This rearrangement joins TRBV28 to TRBJ1-2; D may be TRBD1 (6 bases). The CDR3 extends over 11 amino acids. Germline assignment: CDR1 MDHEN and CDR2 SYDVKM. V gave up 6 bases and J gave up 5 bases, with 7 bases separating them.

V usage is TRBV9 and J usage is TRBJ2-3, with TRBD2 as a possible D gene (7 bases). CDR3 length: 16 residues. Germline V gene sequence: CDR1 SGDLS, CDR2 YYNGEE. V was shortened by 4 bases and J by 2 bases, with 17 bases between the two germline ends. CDR3 protein: CASSITGGGYTDTQYF. Here the CDR3 DNA reads TGTGCCAGCAGCATCACGGGGGGCGGGTACACAGATACGCAGTATTTT. Together with reference TRBV9 and TRBJ2-3, the CDR3 gives the full variable domain: DSGVTQTPKHLITATGQRVTLRCSPRSGDLSVYWYQQSLDQGLQFLIQYYNGEERAKGNILERFSAQQFPDLHSELNLSSLELGDSALYFCASSITGGGYTDTQYFGPGTRLTVL.

The chain has TRBV2 and TRBJ2-3; 8 bases are a match to TRBD2. The CDR3 totals 19 residues. V trimming: 0 bases; J trimming: 10 bases; junction bases outside the gene matches: 21. Per the germline V gene, CDR1 is SNHLY and CDR2 is FYNNEI. CDR3 in DNA: TGTGCCAGCAGTGAAGCCCCTGGGGGGGGCGGGGGGCCCTGGGGGGCGCAGTATTTT. As protein: CASSEAPGGGGGPWGAQYF.

The rearrangement uses TRBV7-2 and TRBJ2-3, with 12 bases matching TRBD1. V shed 5 bases and J 6 bases; nucleotides not matched to a gene: 9. The CDR3 is made up of 16 amino acids. Germline loops: CDR1 SGHTA, CDR2 FQGNSA. CDR3 in DNA: TGTGCCAGCAGCCCTACCGGGACAGGGGGCAGGGATACGCAGTATTTT. Translation: CASSPTGTGGRDTQYF.

The rearrangement links TRBV19 to TRBJ2-2; 11 bases align to TRBD2. This CDR3 comprises 15 residues. Germline V gene sequence: CDR1 LNHDA, CDR2 SQIVND (reference sequence). Trimming removed 8 bases from V and 2 bases from J; junction bases left unmatched: 4. The CDR3 reads CASFTSGGNTGELFF. CDR3 DNA sequence: TGTGCCAGTTTTACTAGCGGGGGTAACACCGGGGAGCTGTTTTTT.

This chain's CDR3 is CTSSQRLTSGSLYEQYF. CDR3 bases: TGCACCAGCAGCCAAAGATTGACTAGCGGGAGCCTGTACGAGCAGTACTTC. The genes are TRBV1 and TRBJ2-5; no check of the table's D call, TRBD2, against the DNA was made. The end of the DNA fits TRBJ2-7 better, so the J call may be wrong. TRBV1 is recorded as a pseudogene. The CDR3 consists of 17 residues.

The chain combines TRBV28 with TRBJ2-7; 8 bases align to TRBD2. Germline loops: CDR1 MDHEN, CDR2 SYDVKM. Trimming at V came to 8 bases and at J to 3 bases, leaving 18 bases not matched to a gene. The CDR3 has 17 amino acids. The CDR3 spells CASASAGGVLALYEQYF. CDR3 in DNA: TGTGCCAGCGCAAGCGCCGGGGGGGTGTTGGCCCTCTACGAGCAGTACTTC.